The 2 T cell receptor beta chains presented below share a single source sample, sequenced in a study of regulatory T cells in long-lasting Graves disease. Arm-PCR of CDR3 regions with iRepertoire HTBI primers generated TCR beta libraries. TCRdb reprocessed the multiplex PCR reads with MiXCR, giving one entry per CDR3 protein. The table shows roughly 320,000 distinct CDR3 sequences, with over 15% occurring only once. The time point denotes: newly diagnosed GD, antithyroid drugs for less than 3 months. PBMC-derived RNA was used for the TCR library. The same sample was also used in a study of T cells in Graves' hyperthyroidism and ophthalmopathy.

Sequenced material: peripheral blood mononuclear cells (PBMCs), taken at new diagnosis, from a patient treated with antithyroid drugs. The receptors originated from a middle-aged man with Graves disease.

This clonotype was recorded many times. V usage is TRBV13 and J usage is TRBJ1-4; 8 nucleotides line up with TRBD1. V was pared by 2 bases and J by 5 bases, with 7 bases of the junction left unmatched. Germline V gene data show CDR1 as PRHDT and CDR2 as FYEKMQ (reference sequence). This CDR3 region has 16 residues. The CDR3 here is CASSLKMGTGNEKLFF. The CDR3 nucleotides are TGTGCCAGCAGCTTAAAAATGGGGACAGGAAATGAAAAACTGTTTTTT.

This clonotype was seen many times. The chain recombines TRBV5-5 with TRBJ1-2; D uncertain. The CDR3 runs 14 residues. V was pared by 0 bases and J by 1 base, with 7 bases between. Germline values: CDR1 SGHKS, CDR2 YYEKEE (reference sequence). CDR3 in amino acids: CASSLEDGNYGYTF. DNA of the CDR3: TGTGCCAGCAGCTTGGAGGACGGTAACTATGGCTACACCTTC.